This passage covers 20 T cell receptor beta chains from one sample sequenced in a study of blood T cell repertoires in COVID-19. The assay was immunoSEQ multiplex PCR, and TCRdb's table has in-frame clones only and misses some. The sample shows about 170,000 clones, less than 80% of them seen only once. The specimen was PBMCs or T cells enriched from blood (not recorded which). These receptors were obtained from a woman aged 70-85 years in a cohort exposed to, infected with or recovered from COVID-19 (not recorded which).

This rearrangement joins TRBV5-1 to TRBJ2-5, with D perhaps matching TRBD1 (6 bases). Per the germline V gene, CDR1 is SGHRS and CDR2 is YFSETQ. The CDR3 has 15 amino acids. V shed 4 bases and J shed 4 bases, with 17 bases lying between them. CDR3 residues: CASSPGAGAPETQYF. The CDR3 bases are TGCGCCAGCAGCCCTGGGGCAGGGGCTCCAGAGACCCAGTACTTC.

This sequence joins TRBV7-9 and TRBJ2-5, with 13 nucleotides matching TRBD2. The CDR3 runs to 18 residues. Germline CDR1 SEHNR, CDR2 FQNEAQ (reference sequence). V lost 5 bases, J lost 4 bases, and 13 bases stayed unmatched. The CDR3 loop reads CASSQPMGLAGSGETQYF. The DNA for the CDR3 is TGTGCCAGCAGCCAACCGATGGGACTAGCGGGATCGGGAGAGACCCAGTACTTC. Supplemented by reference TRBV7-9 and TRBJ2-5, the full variable domain reads DTGVSQNPRHKITKRGQNVTFRCDPISEHNRLYWYRQTLGQGPEFLTYFQNEAQLEKSRLLSDRFSAERPKGSFSTLEIQRTEQGDSAMYLCASSQPMGLAGSGETQYFGPGTRLLVL.

The chain carries TRBV19 and TRBJ2-1; TRBD2 aligns across 11 bases. The trim removed 4 bases at V and 9 bases at J, leaving 14 bases unmatched. The CDR3 has 17 amino acids. In germline, CDR1 is LNHDA, CDR2 SQIVND (reference sequence). This CDR3 reads CASSNPELAGDLGEQFF. In nucleotides, the CDR3 is TGTGCCAGTAGTAACCCCGAACTAGCGGGAGATTTAGGTGAGCAGTTCTTC.

For the CDR3, the DNA is TGTGCCAGCGCCTGGAGCCGGGGACTTAGCTCCTACAATGAGCAGTTCTTC. This translates into CASAWSRGLSSYNEQFF. The chain has TRBV3-1 (or the pseudogene TRBV3-2) and TRBJ2-1; a possible D gene is TRBD2 (6 bases). In germline, CDR1 is LGHDT, CDR2 YNNKEL (reference sequence). This CDR3 has 17 amino acids. V was clipped by 8 bases and J by 0 bases, with 20 bases between them.

The chain is built from TRBV3-1 (or the pseudogene TRBV3-2) and TRBJ2-5; 13 bases line up with TRBD2. Trimming cost V 4 bases and J 5 bases; bases outside gene matches: 13. CDR3 length: 18 residues. Germline values: CDR1 LGHDT, CDR2 YNNKEL (reference sequence). CDR3 coding DNA: TGTGCCAGCAGCCCATCGCCCCGACTAGCGGGAGGTGGTGAGACCCAGTACTTC. It codes for CASSPSPRLAGGGETQYF.

The chain's CDR3 is CASSPRQGPTDTQYF. The DNA for the CDR3 is TGTGCCAGCAGTCCCCGGCAGGGGCCTACAGATACGCAGTATTTT. The chain links TRBV28 to TRBJ2-3; D might be TRBD1 (6 bases). The CDR3 length is 15 residues. V was pared by 5 bases and J by 3 bases, with 15 bases between. Germline V gene lookup returns CDR1 MDHEN and CDR2 SYDVKM.

This clone was seen once. The chain has TRBV28 and TRBJ2-4; D possibly corresponds to TRBD2 (7 bases). Deletions cut 10 bases from V and 3 bases from J, with 13 bases between. Germline lookup yields CDR1 MDHEN and CDR2 SYDVKM. This CDR3 spans 13 amino acids. The CDR3 DNA reads as TGTGCCACCGGGGGAGGGGGCAAAAACATTCAGTACTTC. Its protein is CATGGGGKNIQYF. Full variable domain (rest looked up from reference TRBV28 and TRBJ2-4): DVKVTQSSRYLVKRTGEKVFLECVQDMDHENMFWYRQDPGLGLRLIYFSYDVKMKEKGDIPEGYSVSREKKERFSLILESASTNQTSMYLCATGGGGKNIQYFGAGTRLSVL.

The gene calls are TRBV7-6 and TRBJ1-4; D possibly corresponds to TRBD1 (5 bases). Between the trimmed V and J ends, which lost 1 base and 5 bases, there was a span of 14 bases. The CDR3 covers 16 residues. CDR1 is SGHVS and CDR2 is FNYEAQ in the germline V gene. CDR3 in DNA: TGTGCCAGCAGCTTAGGAACAGGCAAACCCAATGAAAAACTGTTTTTT. It codes for CASSLGTGKPNEKLFF.

V gene TRBV9 combines with J gene TRBJ1-3; TRBD1 is a possible D gene (5 bases). The CDR3 loop spans 16 amino acids. V lost 1 base and J 1 base, leaving 12 bases between the germline ends. Germline V CDR1 and CDR2: SGDLS, YYNGEE. CDR3 coding DNA: TGTGCCAGCAGCGTAACCTGGGGCTCTTCTGGAAACACCATATATTTT. This gives the protein CASSVTWGSSGNTIYF.

The genes are TRBV2 and TRBJ2-5, with D possibly being TRBD1 (5 bases). The germline V gene encodes CDR1 SNHLY and CDR2 FYNNEI. This CDR3 spans 13 amino acids. The V gene lost 8 bases and the J gene lost 9 bases, with 19 bases spanning the gap. The DNA for the CDR3 is TGTGCCAGCGGGATGGCAGGTCAAGGGGCCCAGTACTTC. It is translated as CASGMAGQGAQYF. Combining the CDR3 with reference TRBV2 and TRBJ2-5 gives the whole variable domain EPEVTQTPSHQVTQMGQEVILRCVPISNHLYFYWYRQILGQKVEFLVSFYNNEISEKSEIFDDQFSVERPDGSNFTLKIRSTKLEDSAMYFCASGMAGQGAQYFGPGTRLLVL.

The CDR3 reads CAWTLEASPTDTQYF. The CDR3 DNA follows: TGTGCCTGGACTTTGGAGGCGTCACCAACAGATACGCAGTATTTT. The genes are TRBV30 and TRBJ2-3; maybe TRBD2 (5 bases). The CDR3 is 15 amino acids. The germline V gene has CDR1 GTSNPN and CDR2 SVGIG (reference sequence). V was cut by 4 bases and J by 3 bases, with 17 bases left in between.

The chain links TRBV5-8 to TRBJ2-3; TRBD1 matches 7 bases. CDR1 and CDR2 from the germline V gene are SGHTS and YDEGEE. CDR3 length: 15 amino acids. Trimming at V came to 2 bases and at J to 2 bases, leaving 5 bases not matched to a gene. This CDR3 reads CASSFYRGYTDTQYF. The CDR3 DNA is TGTGCCAGCAGCTTCTACAGGGGATACACAGATACGCAGTATTTT.

This clone was observed a few times. This chain uses TRBV10-3 with TRBJ1-6; D remains unclear. This CDR3 has 15 amino acids. Trimming stripped 7 bases from V and 0 bases from J, with 10 bases between. CDR1 and CDR2 from the germline V gene are ENHRY and SYGVKD. The CDR3 DNA follows: TGTGCCATCAAAGCCACGAGCTCCTATAATTCACCCCTCCACTTT. Translation gives CAIKATSSYNSPLHF.

This clone was seen more than once but under ten times. The chain couples TRBV5-8 to TRBJ2-7; TRBD1 agrees at 8 bases. Trimming cost V 3 bases and J 6 bases; bases outside gene matches: 5. Germline assignment: CDR1 SGHTS and CDR2 YDEGEE. There are 13 residues in the CDR3. This chain's CDR3 is CASSSDRGGEQYF. As DNA, the CDR3 is TGTGCCAGCAGCTCAGACAGGGGTGGCGAGCAGTACTTC.

This clone was recorded at least ten times. The rearrangement links TRBV28 to TRBJ2-1, with D tentatively TRBD1 (5 bases). With 3 bases removed from V and 2 bases from J, the gap between germline ends came to 14 bases. The CDR3 is made up of 16 amino acids. CDR1 is MDHEN and CDR2 is SYDVKM in the germline V gene. CDR3 region: CASSLDIGYAYNEQFF. The CDR3 nucleotides read TGTGCCAGCAGTTTGGACATCGGGTATGCCTACAATGAGCAGTTCTTC.

V and J are TRBV15 and TRBJ2-7; 10 positions agree with TRBD2. This CDR3 spans 17 amino acids. With V trimmed by 0 bases and J by 3 bases, 8 bases remained unmatched. Germline CDR1 LNHNV, CDR2 YYDKDF (reference sequence). CDR3 sequence (DNA): TGTGCCACCAGCAGAGATTACGCAGCGGGAGGGTTCTACGAGCAGTACTTC. It codes for CATSRDYAAGGFYEQYF. Complete variable domain (other parts from reference TRBV15 and TRBJ2-7): DAMVIQNPRYQVTQFGKPVTLSCSQTLNHNVMYWYQQKSSQAPKLLFHYYDKDFNNEADTPDNFQSRRPNTSFCFLDIRSPGLGDTAMYLCATSRDYAAGGFYEQYFGPGTRLTVT.

The chain links TRBV28 to TRBJ1-1, with a tentative D call TRBD1 (6 bases). Per the germline V gene, CDR1 is MDHEN and CDR2 is SYDVKM. The CDR3 totals 11 residues. The CDR3 DNA follows: TGTTCGACAGGTTTGAACACTGAAGCTTTCTTT. Its protein is CSTGLNTEAFF.

The V gene is TRBV7-9, the J gene TRBJ1-2; D may be TRBD1 (6 bases). This CDR3 region has 12 residues. Trimming took 5 bases from V and 6 from J, leaving 10 bases between them. Germline CDR1 is SEHNR and CDR2 is FQNEAQ (reference sequence). Written as DNA, the CDR3 is TGTGCCAGCAGCGGAGGACAGCATGGCTACACCTTC. Translating gives CASSGGQHGYTF.

This rearrangement joins TRBV10-3 to TRBJ1-2, with 7 nucleotides matching TRBD1. The CDR3 totals 16 residues. Germline CDR1 reads ENHRY; CDR2 reads SYGVKD. The V segment lost 0 bases and the J segment 2 bases; nucleotides outside the gene matches: 6. CDR3 region: CAISESKNRGNYGYTF. CDR3 nucleotide sequence: TGTGCCATCAGTGAGTCGAAGAACAGGGGAAACTATGGCTACACCTTC.

The J gene is TRBJ2-2, the V gene TRBV11-2; possibly TRBD2 for D (6 bases). Trimming stripped 11 bases from V and 2 bases from J, with 12 bases between. This CDR3 spans 13 amino acids. Germline V lookup: CDR1 SGHAT, CDR2 FQNNGV. The CDR3 spells CASGVFNTGELFF. The CDR3 coding sequence is TGTGCCTCGGGAGTATTCAACACCGGGGAGCTGTTTTTT.